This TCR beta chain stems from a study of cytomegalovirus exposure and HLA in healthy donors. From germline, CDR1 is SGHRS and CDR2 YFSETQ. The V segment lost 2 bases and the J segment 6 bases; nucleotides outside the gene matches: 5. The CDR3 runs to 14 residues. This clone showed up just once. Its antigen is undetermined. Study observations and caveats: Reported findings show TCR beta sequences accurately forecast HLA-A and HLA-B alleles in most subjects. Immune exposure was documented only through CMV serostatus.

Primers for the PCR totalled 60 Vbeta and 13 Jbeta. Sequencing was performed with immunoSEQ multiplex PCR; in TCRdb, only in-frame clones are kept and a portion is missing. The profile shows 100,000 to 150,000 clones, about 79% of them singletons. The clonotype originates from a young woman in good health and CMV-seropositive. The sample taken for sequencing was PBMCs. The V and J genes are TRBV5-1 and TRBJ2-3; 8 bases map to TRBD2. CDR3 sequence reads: CASSFSGGGDTQYF. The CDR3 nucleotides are TGCGCCAGCAGCTTCAGCGGGGGTGGGGATACGCAGTATTTT.